What follows are 9 T cell receptor beta chains derived from one specimen sequenced in a study of vaccination effects on CD4 cells after COVID-19. These TCRs' antigens remain unknown. Data came from immunoSEQ multiplex PCR; TCRdb stores just in-frame clones and leaves some out. The sample lists more than 25,000 clones, 60% to 80% occurring once. CD4+ T cells specific for antigen were expanded with viral peptide pools by the ViraFEST assay before sequencing. Isolating CD4+ T cells followed roughly ten days of culture. BNT162b2 vaccine or mRNA-1273 vaccine was given to participants in two doses. Here the sequenced sample was CD4+ T cells from PBMCs cultured with HCoV-229E spike peptides, taken after COVID-19 vaccination. Receptors originate from a human donor who received a COVID-19 vaccine.

This clone appeared a few times. The chain carries TRBV11-2 and TRBJ2-2; the D gene is possibly TRBD2 (7 bases). CDR3 size: 15 residues. The V end was cut by 5 bases, the J end by 6 bases, with 16 bases between. Per germline, CDR1 SGHAT and CDR2 FQNNGV. In nucleotides, the CDR3 is TGTGCCAGCAGCAGGATGAGGGGGGGAGCCGGGGAGCTGTTTTTT. Its protein is CASSRMRGGAGELFF.

The CDR3 region has the DNA TGTGCCAGCAGCCCGCCGTTTTGGGGGCAGGTCACCGGGGAGCTGTTTTTT. Its translation is CASSPPFWGQVTGELFF. This chain connects TRBV11-2 to TRBJ2-2; the D gene is possibly TRBD1 (6 bases). V lost 5 bases and J lost 4, with 20 bases in between. CDR1 and CDR2 from the germline V gene are SGHAT and FQNNGV. The CDR3 consists of 17 residues.

The V call is TRBV19, the J call TRBJ2-2; a weak D match, TRBD1 (6 bases). The CDR3 runs 14 residues. Trimming removed 10 bases at V and 4 bases at J, with 16 bases between. Germline V gene sequence: CDR1 LNHDA, CDR2 SQIVND (reference sequence). CDR3 region: CATFRDTRTGELFF. CDR3 nucleotides: TGTGCCACTTTCCGGGACACGCGCACCGGGGAGCTGTTTTTT. Filled out from reference TRBV19 and TRBJ2-2, the complete variable domain reads DGGITQSPKYLFRKEGQNVTLSCEQNLNHDAMYWYRQDPGQGLRLIYYSQIVNDFQKGDIAEGYSVSREKKESFPLTVTSAQKNPTAFYLCATFRDTRTGELFFGEGSRLTVL.

The V and J genes are TRBV29-1 and TRBJ2-6, with 9 bases aligning to TRBD1. CDR1 and CDR2 (germline): SQVTM, ANQGSEA. The CDR3 extends over 16 amino acids. V trimming: 6 bases; J trimming: 0 bases; junction bases outside the gene matches: 6. The CDR3 DNA is TGCAGCGTCCAACAGGGGGCGAGCTCTGGGGCCAACGTCCTGACTTTC. As protein: CSVQQGASSGANVLTF.

CDR3 bases: TGTGCCAGCTCACCAGGGCGGGTAATCTACGAGCAGTACTTC. It yields the protein CASSPGRVIYEQYF. The gene calls are TRBV18 and TRBJ2-7; possible D gene TRBD2, 5 bases. The germline CDR1 and CDR2 sequences are KGHSH and LQKENI. Trimming shortened V by 2 bases and J by 3 bases, and 11 bases separated the two germline ends. This CDR3 comprises 14 residues.

The chain has TRBV11-2 and TRBJ1-1; TRBD1 aligns across 7 bases. Trimming cost V 8 bases and J 3 bases; bases outside gene matches: 9. The CDR3 covers 14 residues. Germline assignment: CDR1 SGHAT and CDR2 FQNNGV. CDR3 sequence: CASGYRQGYTEAFF. In DNA form, the CDR3 reads TGTGCCAGCGGATACCGACAGGGTTACACTGAAGCTTTCTTT.

The count of this clone is one. The chain has TRBV6-5 and TRBJ1-1; the D is unclear. Germline CDR1 is MNHEY and CDR2 is SVGAGI. Between the trimmed V and J ends, which lost 2 bases and 3 bases, there was a span of 10 bases. The CDR3 consists of 14 residues. The CDR3 is CASSYAHRYTEAFF. Here the CDR3 DNA reads TGTGCCAGCAGTTACGCCCACAGATACACTGAAGCTTTCTTT.

This chain links TRBV6-5 with TRBJ2-7; 9 bases are a match to TRBD1. This CDR3 spans 14 amino acids. Looked up from germline, CDR1 is MNHEY and CDR2 is SVGAGI. With V trimmed by 6 bases and J by 3 bases, 6 bases remained unmatched. The CDR3 DNA is TGTGCCAGCAGGGTAAGGGACAGGGTCTACGAGCAGTACTTC. Translated: CASRVRDRVYEQYF.

This chain uses TRBV4-1 with TRBJ2-5, with D perhaps TRBD2 (6 bases). With 4 bases removed from V and 5 bases from J, the gap between germline ends came to 20 bases. Germline V CDR1 and CDR2: MGHRA, YSYEKL. This CDR3 spans 16 amino acids. Here the CDR3 DNA reads TGCGCCAGCAGCCTCCAGCCCGGGACTCCGAGGGAGACCCAGTACTTC. Translated, it gives CASSLQPGTPRETQYF.